The T cell receptor (beta chain) under discussion was sequenced for a study of blood T cell repertoires in COVID-19. Study-level information: Collection of acute and convalescent COVID-19 samples took place in the United States, Italy and Spain.

Germline-derived CDR1 and CDR2 are SGHKS and YYEKEE (reference sequence). Germline trimming cut 5 bases from V and 0 bases from J; bases unmatched to any gene: 10. This CDR3 contains 17 residues. Data came from immunoSEQ multiplex PCR; TCRdb stores just in-frame clones and leaves some out. Here the sample spans fewer than 250,000 clones, 80% to 95% being singletons. The TCR sequence derives from a man aged 30 to 45 with COVID-19, enrolled during active disease. V is TRBV5-5 and J is TRBJ1-3; TRBD1 matches at 8 bases. The sample taken for sequencing was peripheral blood. The CDR3 protein is CASRDARTGNSGNTIYF. CDR3 DNA: TGTGCCAGCAGGGACGCTCGGACAGGGAACTCTGGAAACACCATATATTTT.